The 2 T cell receptor beta chains in this list originate from one sample, sequenced in a study of identical twins' blood T cells. Using its own MiXCR run on the 5' RACE reads, TCRdb lists one record per CDR3 protein. The sample shows hundreds of thousands of distinct CDR3 sequences, roughly 31% of them seen only once. The sample comprised PBMCs. These receptor sequences come from a woman aged 18-50 years in good health.

This chain connects TRBV19 to TRBJ1-5, with a tentative D call TRBD1 (5 bases). The CDR3 covers 16 residues. Germline V gives CDR1 LNHDA, CDR2 SQIVND (reference sequence). Trimming removed 4 bases from V and 5 bases from J, with 18 bases in between. CDR3 nucleotides: TGTGCCAGTAGTACCCGGGACGGCTTCCCCCATCAGCCCCAGCATTTT. Translated: CASSTRDGFPHQPQHF.

In this sample, this clonotype turned up a few times. The chain is built from TRBV5-6 and TRBJ2-1, with 8 positions matching TRBD1. Losses at the gene ends were 2 bases for V and 4 bases for J; bases not matched to a gene: 2. This CDR3 region has 14 residues. CDR1 is SGHDT and CDR2 is YYEEEE in the germline V gene. CDR3 amino acids: CASSFRDRYNEQFF. CDR3 bases: TGTGCCAGCAGCTTCCGGGACAGGTACAATGAGCAGTTCTTC.